Each of the 19 T cell receptor beta chains below was sequenced from the same sample in a study of T-cell reconstitution after alpha-beta-depleted transplantation in children. TCRbeta library preparation incorporated unique molecular identifiers. TCRdb called the PCR reads again in MiXCR, with one record for every CDR3 protein. Among around 100,000 distinct CDR3 sequences, approximately 6% were seen once, and the ten largest hold about 6.1%. The sequencing used PBMCs, mostly from graft donor cells, collected 60 days after TCRalphabeta/CD19-depleted stem cell transplant. The source of these receptors is a female patient aged 2 to 10 who had a stem cell transplant for Fanconi anemia, so the T cells may come from the graft donor.

This clonotype was recorded many times. The CDR3 DNA reads TGCGCCAGCAGCCAAGATCGCAGCCTAGTGGGTAAAAACATTCAGTACTTC. Amino acid sequence: CASSQDRSLVGKNIQYF. The genes are TRBV4-1 and TRBJ2-4, with no clear D. CDR3 length equals 17 residues. Trimming cost V 0 bases and J 4 bases, with 16 bases left between them. CDR1 is MGHRA, CDR2 YSYEKL, per germline.

The chain carries TRBV10-3 and TRBJ2-2; D remains unclear. Trimming removed 0 bases from V and 4 bases from J, with 12 bases in between. Germline loops: CDR1 ENHRY, CDR2 SYGVKD. This CDR3 has 16 residues. The CDR3 is CAISESSRSITGELFF. CDR3 DNA sequence: TGTGCCATCAGTGAGTCTAGCAGGTCGATCACCGGGGAGCTGTTTTTT.

This clonotype has at least ten counts. The gene calls are TRBV18 and TRBJ2-7; a possible D gene is TRBD2 (6 bases). Germline CDR1 reads KGHSH; CDR2 reads LQKENI. V was clipped by 0 bases and J by 1 base, with 10 bases between them. CDR3 length equals 15 residues. CDR3 in DNA: TGTGCCAGCTCACCACCGGGACTTCCATCCTACGAGCAGTACTTC. As protein: CASSPPGLPSYEQYF. Full variable domain (rest looked up from reference TRBV18 and TRBJ2-7): NAGVMQNPRHLVRRRGQEARLRCSPMKGHSHVYWYRQLPEEGLKFMVYLQKENIIDESGMPKERFSAEFPKEGPSILRIQQVVRGDSAAYFCASSPPGLPSYEQYFGPGTRLTVT.

The chain links TRBV10-2 to TRBJ2-1; TRBD2 is a possible D gene (6 bases). Trimming left V 5 bases short and J 5 bases short, with 16 bases between. CDR1 is WSHSY, CDR2 SAAADI, per germline. The CDR3 totals 15 residues. The CDR3 bases are TGCGCCAGCAGTCTCGGGAGACCCCCGGACAATGAGCAGTTCTTC. Its protein is CASSLGRPPDNEQFF.

This chain links TRBV5-1 with TRBJ2-7, with D perhaps matching TRBD1 (6 bases). Germline lookup yields CDR1 SGHRS and CDR2 YFSETQ. Trimming removed 3 bases from V and 1 base from J, with 8 bases in between. The CDR3 sequence is 13 residues long. This chain's CDR3 is CASSYGQSYEQYF. CDR3 in DNA: TGCGCCAGCAGCTACGGACAGTCCTACGAGCAGTACTTC.

The chain carries TRBV10-1 and TRBJ2-3, with D perhaps matching TRBD2 (6 bases). This CDR3 spans 15 amino acids. Trimming removed 4 bases from V and 5 bases from J, with 16 bases in between. Germline-derived CDR1 and CDR2 are WNHNN and SYGVQD (reference sequence). CDR3 bases: TGCGCCAGCAGTGGTGGTGGGCCCGGGGGAGATACGCAGTATTTT. Translating it yields CASSGGGPGGDTQYF.

This clonotype appeared many times. V and J are TRBV27 and TRBJ2-1; 9 nucleotides align to TRBD2. With V trimmed by 5 bases and J by 6 bases, 11 bases remained unmatched. Germline V gives CDR1 MNHEY, CDR2 SMNVEV (reference sequence). The CDR3 has 16 amino acids. CDR3 sequence (DNA): TGTGCCAGCAGTCCACGGATAGCGGGGGAAGGCAATGAGCAGTTCTTC. It yields the protein CASSPRIAGEGNEQFF.

This clonotype was picked up many times. The CDR3 sequence is CSVRTGAGNTIYF. CDR3 nucleotides: TGCAGCGTTAGGACAGGGGCTGGAAACACCATATATTTT. The rearrangement joins TRBV29-1 to TRBJ1-3, with 9 bases aligning to TRBD1. The germline CDR1 and CDR2 sequences are SQVTM and ANQGSEA. With V trimmed by 5 bases and J by 2 bases, 1 base remained unmatched. The CDR3 consists of 13 residues.

V and J are TRBV28 and TRBJ2-7; 10 nucleotides line up with TRBD2. The CDR3 length is 15 residues. J lost 3 bases, V lost 5 bases, and 7 bases had no gene match. From germline, CDR1 is MDHEN and CDR2 SYDVKM. CDR3 sequence reads: CASSLGSGGGYEQYF. Here the CDR3 DNA reads TGTGCCAGCAGTCTAGGGAGCGGGGGGGGCTACGAGCAGTACTTC. Drawing the rest from reference TRBV28 and TRBJ2-7, the complete variable domain is DVKVTQSSRYLVKRTGEKVFLECVQDMDHENMFWYRQDPGLGLRLIYFSYDVKMKEKGDIPEGYSVSREKKERFSLILESASTNQTSMYLCASSLGSGGGYEQYFGPGTRLTVT.

The V call is TRBV4-1, the J call TRBJ2-1; tentative D call: TRBD1 (6 bases). V lost 1 base, J lost 8 bases, and 9 bases lay in between. The CDR3 runs 13 residues. Germline assignment: CDR1 MGHRA and CDR2 YSYEKL. CDR3 protein: CASSQVAGDEQFF. Written as DNA, the CDR3 is TGCGCCAGCAGCCAAGTCGCAGGGGATGAGCAGTTCTTC.

There are many counts of this clonotype. This rearrangement joins TRBV15 to TRBJ2-2; D ambiguous. CDR3 length: 15 residues. Germline CDR1 LNHNV, CDR2 YYDKDF (reference sequence). V dropped 0 bases and J dropped 0 bases, with 5 bases sitting between them. CDR3 sequence reads: CATSRDIPNTGELFF. The CDR3 region has the DNA TGTGCCACCAGCAGAGACATCCCGAACACCGGGGAGCTGTTTTTT.

This clonotype occurred a few times. This chain joins TRBV7-2 and TRBJ2-7; D might be TRBD1 or TRBD2, each matching 5 bases. The CDR3 is made up of 14 amino acids. Germline lookup yields CDR1 SGHTA and CDR2 FQGNSA. Trimming removed 1 base at V and 2 bases at J, with 9 bases between. CDR3 protein: CASSLVGDPYEQYF. The CDR3 region has the DNA TGTGCCAGCAGCTTAGTGGGGGACCCCTACGAGCAGTACTTC.

This clonotype was counted only a few times. The chain links TRBV5-1 to TRBJ2-6, with D possibly called TRBD1 or TRBD2 (5 bases each). Between the trimmed V and J ends, which lost 5 bases and 0 bases, there was a span of 6 bases. Germline values: CDR1 SGHRS, CDR2 YFSETQ. CDR3 length: 14 residues. CDR3 region: CASRRGSGANVLTF. For the CDR3, the DNA is TGCGCCAGCAGGAGGGGCTCTGGGGCCAACGTCCTGACTTTC.

This chain links TRBV28 with TRBJ1-3; D perhaps matches TRBD1 (5 bases). V was cut by 4 bases and J by 4 bases, with 11 bases left in between. This CDR3 is 14 amino acids long. From germline, CDR1 is MDHEN and CDR2 SYDVKM. The CDR3 sequence: CASSSWGVGNTIYF. CDR3 bases: TGTGCCAGCAGTTCCTGGGGCGTCGGAAACACCATATATTTT.

In the case of this clonotype: A clone one base away is much larger, so this may be a read error. The CDR3 loop is CASARTSGMAFDEQFF. CDR3 bases: TGTGCCAGCGCAAGAACTAGCGGGATGGCGTTCGATGAGCAGTTCTTC. This chain connects TRBV28 to TRBJ2-1; the match to TRBD2 covers 10 bases. Germline-derived CDR1 and CDR2 are MDHEN and SYDVKM. The CDR3 sequence is 16 residues long. Trimming took 8 bases from V and 8 from J; bases not matched to a gene: 15.

This clonotype was picked up many times. The chain combines TRBV5-1 with TRBJ2-4; possibly TRBD1 or TRBD2 for D (6 bases each). Germline V lookup: CDR1 SGHRS, CDR2 YFSETQ. V was shortened by 4 bases and J by 0 bases, with 14 bases between the two germline ends. This CDR3 has 16 amino acids. The CDR3 DNA is TGCGCCAGCAGCCCCGCGGGACACCCAGCCAAAAACATTCAGTACTTC. It is translated as CASSPAGHPAKNIQYF.

This clonotype was picked up many times. This chain connects TRBV20-1 to TRBJ1-6; TRBD1 is a possible D gene (6 bases). Germline V gives CDR1 DFQATT, CDR2 SNEGSKA (reference sequence). CDR3 length equals 13 residues. The V end was cut by 0 bases, the J end by 10 bases, with 10 bases between. CDR3 loop: CSAREVGGSPLHF. The CDR3 DNA is TGCAGTGCTAGAGAGGTAGGGGGATCACCCCTCCACTTT.

The rearrangement links TRBV18 to TRBJ2-7, with 13 bases aligning to TRBD2. The V segment lost 3 bases and the J segment 2 bases; nucleotides outside the gene matches: 10. The V gene's germline CDR1 is KGHSH and CDR2 LQKENI. The CDR3 length is 18 residues. DNA for the CDR3: TGTGCCAGCTCACCGATACTAGCGGGAGGGCCGGCACCCTACGAGCAGTACTTC. This codes for CASSPILAGGPAPYEQYF. Looking up the rest from reference TRBV18 and TRBJ2-7 gives the full variable domain: NAGVMQNPRHLVRRRGQEARLRCSPMKGHSHVYWYRQLPEEGLKFMVYLQKENIIDESGMPKERFSAEFPKEGPSILRIQQVVRGDSAAYFCASSPILAGGPAPYEQYFGPGTRLTVT.

This clonotype came up many times. This rearrangement joins TRBV21-1 to TRBJ2-4; the table's TRBD2 call for D was not verified on the DNA. TRBV21-1 is listed as a pseudogene. There are 14 residues in the CDR3. The CDR3: CASSKRRMRNIQYF. DNA of the CDR3: TGTGCCAGCAGCAAACGGAGGATGCGAAACATTCAGTACTTC.